A selection of T cell receptor beta chains follows, all from one sample in a study of regulatory T cells in long-lasting Graves disease. TCRdb reanalysed the multiplex PCR reads using MiXCR and keeps one entry per CDR3 protein. The sample records about 520,000 distinct CDR3 sequences, more than 10% being singletons. This same sample was also taken into another study, of T cells in Graves' hyperthyroidism and ophthalmopathy.

This material consisted of peripheral blood mononuclear cells (PBMCs), taken at new diagnosis, from a patient treated with antithyroid drugs. The source is a woman aged 25 to 39 with Graves disease. Each CDR3 is given with its conserved first and last residue. A D gene is named only where the DNA matches it firmly. Size is omitted from some rows. Given values are once, few, many or a class for expanded clones.

V: TRBV9; J: TRBJ2-7; size: many; D: TRBD1; CDR3: CASSQGQAGAYEQYF; DNA: TGTGCCAGCAGCCAAGGACAGGCCGGGGCCTACGAGCAGTACTTC
V: TRBV19; J: TRBJ1-2; size: .; D: TRBD1; CDR3: CASSIGGQGVGYTF; DNA: TGTGCCAGTAGTATAGGAGGACAGGGGGTCGGCTACACCTTC
V: TRBV6-1; J: TRBJ2-1; size: .; D: .; CDR3: CASRLINEQFF; DNA: TGTGCCAGCAGGCTAATCAATGAGCAGTTCTTC
V: TRBV20-1; J: TRBJ1-1; size: many; D: .; CDR3: CSARDRRRDTEAFF; DNA: TGCAGTGCTAGAGATCGGAGGAGGGACACTGAAGCTTTCTTT
V: TRBV20-1; J: TRBJ1-2; size: many; D: .; CDR3: CSARDLANYGYTF; DNA: TGCAGTGCTAGAGATCTGGCTAACTATGGCTACACCTTC
V: TRBV12-3/TRBV12-4; J: TRBJ2-2; size: many; D: .; CDR3: CASSLDGRLGTGELFF; DNA: TGTGCCAGCAGCCTCGACGGACGTCTTGGCACCGGGGAGCTGTTTTTT
V: TRBV18; J: TRBJ2-1; size: many; D: TRBD2; CDR3: CASSPPSGRATEQFF; DNA: TGTGCCAGCTCCCCCCCTAGCGGGAGGGCAACTGAGCAGTTCTTC
V: TRBV7-8; J: TRBJ2-2; size: many; D: TRBD2; CDR3: CASKGREGTGELFF; DNA: TGTGCCAGCAAGGGGAGGGAAGGCACCGGGGAGCTGTTTTTT
V: TRBV7-9; J: TRBJ2-2; size: .; D: TRBD2; CDR3: CASSSGLAGGPKTGELFF; DNA: TGTGCCAGCAGCTCGGGACTAGCGGGAGGGCCAAAAACCGGGGAGCTGTTTTTT
V: TRBV20-1; J: TRBJ1-6; size: few; D: .; CDR3: CSARDQKDNSPLHF; DNA: TGCAGTGCTAGAGATCAGAAAGACAATTCACCCCTCCACTTT
V: TRBV10-3; J: TRBJ2-3; size: many; D: TRBD2; CDR3: CAIRAGTSGTDTQYF; DNA: TGTGCCATCAGGGCCGGGACTAGCGGCACAGATACGCAGTATTTT